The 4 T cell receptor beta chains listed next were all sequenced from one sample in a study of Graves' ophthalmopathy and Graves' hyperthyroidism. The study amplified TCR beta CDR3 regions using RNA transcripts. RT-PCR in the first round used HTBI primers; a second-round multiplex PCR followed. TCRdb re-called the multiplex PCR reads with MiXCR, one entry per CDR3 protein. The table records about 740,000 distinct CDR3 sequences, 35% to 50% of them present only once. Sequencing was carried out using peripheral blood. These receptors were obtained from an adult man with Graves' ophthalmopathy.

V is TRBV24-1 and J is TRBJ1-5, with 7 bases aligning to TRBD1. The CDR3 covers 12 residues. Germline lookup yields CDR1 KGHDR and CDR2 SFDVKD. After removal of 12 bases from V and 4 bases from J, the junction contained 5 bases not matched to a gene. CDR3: CAVRDSNQPQHF. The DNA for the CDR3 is TGTGCCGTCCGGGACAGTAATCAGCCCCAGCATTTT.

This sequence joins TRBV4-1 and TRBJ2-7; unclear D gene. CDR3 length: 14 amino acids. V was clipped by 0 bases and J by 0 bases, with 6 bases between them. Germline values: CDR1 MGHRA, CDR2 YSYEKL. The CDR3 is CASSQDPTSYEQYF. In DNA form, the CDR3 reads TGCGCCAGCAGCCAAGATCCAACCTCCTACGAGCAGTACTTC.

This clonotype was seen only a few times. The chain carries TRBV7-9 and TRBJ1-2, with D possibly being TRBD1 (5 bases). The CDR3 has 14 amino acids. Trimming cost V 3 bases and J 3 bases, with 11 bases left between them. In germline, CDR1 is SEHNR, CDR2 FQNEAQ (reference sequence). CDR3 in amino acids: CASSLMGGYYGYTF. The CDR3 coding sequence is TGTGCCAGCAGCTTGATGGGGGGTTACTATGGCTACACCTTC.

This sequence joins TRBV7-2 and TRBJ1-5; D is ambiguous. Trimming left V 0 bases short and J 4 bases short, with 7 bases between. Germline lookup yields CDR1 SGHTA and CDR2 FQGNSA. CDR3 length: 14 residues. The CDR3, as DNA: TGTGCCAGCAGCTTAGCGACGGGGAATCAGCCCCAGCATTTT. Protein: CASSLATGNQPQHF.